The table lists the clone carrying this T cell receptor (beta chain) with a count of one. The sample belongs to a study of T cell changes during pregnancy in multiple sclerosis. Germline-derived CDR1 and CDR2 are LGHNA and YNFKEQ. Unmatched junction bases numbered 8, after V lost 4 bases and J lost 2 bases. This CDR3 has 16 residues. Measured with immunoSEQ multiplex PCR; TCRdb has only the in-frame clones, and not every one. The table lists around 50,000 clones, 85% to 90% of them singletons. The source material was peripheral blood from another person, used as feeder cells. This sequence joins TRBV4-2 and TRBJ2-3, with TRBD1 matching over 8 bases. This clonotype was sampled from a human donor whose cells served as feeder cells for cultures in a pregnancy study. CDR3 nucleotide sequence: TGTGCCAGCAGCCGTCAGGGGGCGGACGCCACAGATACGCAGTATTTT. It specifies CASSRQGADATDTQYF.